This T cell receptor (beta chain) was sequenced during a study of cytomegalovirus exposure and HLA in healthy donors. The overall study: An analysis done earlier identified fewer than 140 million unique TCR beta sequences from about 179 million T cells.

This clone was observed many times. Its antigen is still unknown. J gave up 8 bases and V 5 bases, and 11 bases lay outside the gene matches. Germline CDR1 reads LNHNV; CDR2 reads YYDKDF (reference sequence). CDR3 length: 14 amino acids. Unrecorded immune exposure was likely among donors, who were nominally healthy when sampled. Findings and limits, study-wide: Association with HLA alleles at 0.05 false discovery rate was found for 16,951 TCR beta sequences in a later analysis.

PCR used 60 Vbeta primers and 13 Jbeta primers. Clones were sequenced by immunoSEQ multiplex PCR, and TCRdb holds only the in-frame ones, with some missing. The sample contains approximately 110,000 clones, approximately 16% of which appear only once. The rearrangement joins TRBV15 to TRBJ1-2; TRBD1 aligns across 7 bases. Material for sequencing was PBMCs. This TCR was sampled from a female donor in good health and CMV-seronegative. CDR3 sequence reads: CATSLETGRSGYTF. The CDR3 nucleotides are TGTGCCACCAGCCTTGAGACAGGGCGCAGCGGCTACACCTTC.